This T cell receptor (beta chain) originates from a study of T cell responses to AZD1222 COVID-19 vaccine. Study-level results: Dominant CD4 TCR responses targeted spike regions 160-218 and 743-854. AZD1222 recipients seropositive at baseline numbered only 5 to 7.

Germline loops: CDR1 SGHNT, CDR2 YENEEA. Trimming removed 0 bases at V and 5 bases at J, with 4 bases between. This CDR3 has 12 residues. About this clone itself: Its antigen remains unidentified.

Measured with immunoSEQ multiplex PCR; TCRdb has only the in-frame clones, and not every one. The sample holds roughly 150,000 clones, about 87% seen once. This sequence joins TRBV11-3 and TRBJ2-5; no clear D gene. The origin of this receptor is an adult who received the AZD1222 COVID-19 vaccine. The sequences come from peripheral blood, collected 28 days after the second AZD1222 dose. CDR3 amino acids: CASSLDSETQYF. In DNA, the CDR3 is TGTGCCAGCAGCTTAGATTCTGAGACCCAGTACTTC.